What follows describes a single T cell receptor (beta chain). Its antigen is currently unknown. Other DNA variants within this sample encode the same CDR3. The data belong to a study of cytomegalovirus exposure and HLA in healthy donors. At the level of the study: Earlier work reported around 110 million unique TCR beta sequences from 180 million or so T cells. The Caucasian-associated ancestry cluster contained approximately 81% of the roughly 400 genotyped donors. Findings and caveats of the study: One variant, a missense change in DCLRE1C, was linked in a later analysis to TCR beta V- and J-gene trimming. Near-uniform donor sequencing depth was presumed by presence/absence analyses.

Use of 60 Vbeta and 13 Jbeta primers characterized the PCR. Generated by immunoSEQ multiplex PCR, the TCRdb table keeps only in-frame clones and is missing some. The sample holds 150,000 to 200,000 clones, 80% seen once. The TCR originated in a young man in good health and CMV-seronegative. What was sequenced was PBMCs.

The CDR3: CSAGQNYGYTF. The CDR3, as DNA: TGCAGTGCTGGACAGAACTATGGCTACACCTTC. The chain joins TRBV20-1 to TRBJ1-2; weak D call: TRBD1 (6 bases). Trimming took 5 bases from V and 2 from J, leaving 6 bases between them. This CDR3 has 11 amino acids. Germline loops: CDR1 DFQATT, CDR2 SNEGSKA (reference sequence).